A selection of T cell receptor beta chains follows, all from one sample in a study of cytomegalovirus exposure and HLA in healthy donors. Clones were sequenced by immunoSEQ multiplex PCR, and TCRdb holds only the in-frame ones, with some missing. The sample records some 120,000 clones, 70% to 80% being singletons. The sample consisted of PBMCs. Every receptor here comes from a man aged 50 to 59 in good health and CMV-seronegative. Both conserved end residues are part of each CDR3. Only some rows state a clone size, as once, few, many or a class for expanded clones.

abundance	v_gene	j_gene	CDR3aa
few	TRBV13	TRBJ2-3	CASSLGSGSTDTQYF
few	TRBV4-1	TRBJ1-4	CASSQDQSGENEKLFF
.	TRBV5-1	TRBJ2-7	CASSSASGGASGEQYF
.	TRBV10-1	TRBJ1-1	CASSPGGEAFF
once	TRBV5-1	TRBJ2-5	CASSSLGGEETQYF
once	TRBV9	TRBJ2-7	CASSAHPSGEHFSYEQYF
.	TRBV28	TRBJ1-4	CASSPTYGDRGEGPEKLFF
.	TRBV6-4	TRBJ2-2	CASSPSGGYTGELFF
.	TRBV18	TRBJ1-2	CASSPGTEVGYTF
.	TRBV11-2	TRBJ1-4	CASSQRQGEKLFF
few	TRBV7-3	TRBJ1-5	CASSPGGLNQPQHF
.	TRBV25-1	TRBJ2-2	CVSSEDRESGELFF
.	TRBV7-9	TRBJ1-4	CASSLERLSNEKLFF
.	TRBV12-5	TRBJ1-1	CASGSHTGGTEAFF
once	TRBV4-2	TRBJ2-7	CASSQDIGTNYEQYF
.	TRBV30	TRBJ2-1	CAWSTRVAYNEQFF
.	TRBV5-6	TRBJ1-2	CASSSRDLGDYGYTF
.	TRBV9	TRBJ1-3	CASSGEGTGTGNTIYF
.	TRBV7-2	TRBJ1-2	CASRLGHNYGYTF
.	TRBV29-1	TRBJ1-1	CSVLTTGPGYTEAFF
.	TRBV15	TRBJ2-2	CATSRTLPETGELFF
.	TRBV11-2	TRBJ2-2	CASTQNPRDRKNTGELFF
.	TRBV4-3	TRBJ2-7	CASSQRDRGPYEQYF
few	TRBV10-3	TRBJ2-3	CAISEASVRGTDTQYF
.	TRBV7-2	TRBJ2-3	CASSHSGGTTDTQYF
.	TRBV6-5	TRBJ2-7	CASSYLRDRDLYEQYF
once	TRBV25-1	TRBJ2-2	CASSELAGYTGELFF
.	TRBV19	TRBJ2-4	CASTPPGRAAKNIQYF
.	TRBV7-9	TRBJ1-2	CSSSFSTQIPYTF
.	TRBV29-1	TRBJ1-5	CSAGQGEGPQHF
.	TRBV2	TRBJ2-1	CASSETSGEYNEQFF
.	TRBV27	TRBJ2-5	CASSLRTGEETQYF
.	TRBV21-1	TRBJ2-5	CASSNEGDTSKETQYF
.	TRBV11-3	TRBJ2-3	CASSLGMAANTDTQYF
.	TRBV13	TRBJ2-7	CASRSITDRVSYEQYF
.	TRBV4-1	TRBJ1-4	CASSPLQGGGLNEKLFF
.	TRBV4-1	TRBJ1-5	CASSQVGTPSNQPQHF
.	TRBV5-8	TRBJ2-5	CASTTGFQETQYF
once	TRBV5-4	.	CASSLDPSFSYEQYF
.	TRBV6-1	TRBJ2-1	CASSDEGTGRQFF
.	TRBV7-2	TRBJ1-2	CASSLGAGSYGYTF
.	TRBV28	TRBJ1-1	CASSLPDRDAEAFF
.	TRBV5-1	TRBJ2-7	CASSRGRTGGYEQYF
.	TRBV4-1	TRBJ1-2	CASSQDGIIPRYGYTF
.	TRBV11-2	TRBJ2-3	CASSLILATTDTQYF
.	TRBV6-1	TRBJ1-2	CASRDTDSYGYTF
.	TRBV18	TRBJ2-5	CASSQEEETQYF